These T cell receptor beta chains were read from a single sample in a study of blood T cell repertoires in COVID-19. Assay: immunoSEQ multiplex PCR; the TCRdb copy retains only in-frame clones and omits some. The table includes around 300,000 clones, 80% to 95% detected once. Sequenced: peripheral blood. All receptors come from a woman in her twenties or thirties with COVID-19, enrolled during active disease. Both conserved end residues are part of each CDR3. D genes are given only for firm matches. The size field is filled for only some rows; it gives once, few, many or a size class.

TRBD1,TRBV4-1,.,TRBJ2-7,CASSEPHRGRAREQYF,TGCGCCAGCAGCGAACCCCACAGGGGGCGGGCTCGCGAGCAGTACTTC
TRBD1,TRBV5-6,once,TRBJ2-2,CASSRTGTGGIGELFF,TGTGCCAGCAGTCGCACTGGGACAGGGGGCATCGGGGAGCTGTTTTTT
TRBD1,TRBV5-6,.,TRBJ2-7,CASSPGQGMYEQYF,TGTGCCAGCAGCCCAGGACAGGGTATGTACGAGCAGTACTTC
.,TRBV19,.,TRBJ1-4,CASSPSGANEKLFF,TGTGCCAGTAGTCCGTCGGGGGCTAATGAAAAACTGTTTTTT
TRBD1,TRBV29-1,few,TRBJ2-7,CSVEEWGQGTEQYF,TGCAGCGTTGAAGAGTGGGGACAGGGAACCGAGCAGTACTTC
TRBD2,TRBV7-6,.,TRBJ2-3,CASSLSIRTSGRGGTQYF,TGTGCCAGCAGCTTATCAATAAGGACTAGCGGCCGAGGAGGGACGCAGTATTTT
.,TRBV9,.,TRBJ2-1,CASSAASANEQFF,TGTGCCAGCAGCGCGGCTAGCGCCAATGAGCAGTTCTTC
TRBD2,TRBV6-6,.,TRBJ2-1,CASRSSGRGGINEQFF,TGTGCCAGCAGAAGCAGCGGGAGGGGAGGGATCAATGAGCAGTTCTTC
TRBD1,TRBV29-1,.,TRBJ1-2,CSATITTGAYGYTF,TGCAGCGCTACAATAACGACAGGGGCGTATGGCTACACCTTC
.,TRBV6-5,.,TRBJ1-2,CASRARTYGYTF,TGTGCCAGCAGGGCACGCACCTATGGCTACACCTTC
.,TRBV27,.,TRBJ2-6,CASSLHPSGANVLTF,TGTGCCAGCAGTTTACATCCCTCTGGGGCCAACGTCCTGACTTTC